Sequencing of this T cell receptor beta chain was carried out in a study of cytomegalovirus exposure and HLA in healthy donors. Study-level findings and limits: V- and J-gene trimming in TCR beta was tied to a missense DCLRE1C variant by an analysis performed later. Presence/absence results assume similar sequencing depth per donor, which may not hold.

The primer mix had 60 Vbeta and 13 Jbeta primers. Data came from immunoSEQ multiplex PCR; TCRdb stores just in-frame clones and leaves some out. The data hold under 150,000 clones, with over 70% observed a single time. This clone was seen only a few times. The antigen is unknown. V shed 0 bases, J shed 4 bases, and the junction held 11 bases outside the gene matches. Germline CDR1 and CDR2: LGHNA and YNFKEQ. The CDR3 runs to 18 residues. The sample was PBMCs. V gene TRBV4-2 combines with J gene TRBJ2-5; 10 nucleotides match TRBD2. This TCR was recovered from a woman in her thirties or forties in good health and CMV-seronegative. CDR3 DNA sequence: TGTGCCAGCAGCCAAGATCGGAGCGGGAGGGCCTCAATAGAGACCCAGTACTTC. Translating it yields CASSQDRSGRASIETQYF.